One and the same sample provided the 32 T cell receptor beta chains below, sequenced in a study of T cells in Graves' hyperthyroidism and ophthalmopathy. What was amplified from RNA transcripts were TCR beta CDR3 regions. A set of HTBI primers served as the primers for a first-round RT-PCR of the TCR CDR3. TCRdb analysed the multiplex PCR reads with MiXCR anew, one entry per CDR3 protein. The profile shows 500,000 or so distinct CDR3 sequences, about 15% of them singletons. The source material was blood. The receptors derive from a woman under 30 with Graves' ophthalmopathy.

The CDR3 region has the DNA TGTGCCAGCAGCGTAGGGGGGGCCGGGAATGAGCAGTTCTTC. Its translation is CASSVGGAGNEQFF. This sequence joins TRBV9 and TRBJ2-1, with D perhaps TRBD1 or TRBD2 (6 bases each). This CDR3 contains 14 residues. Germline loops: CDR1 SGDLS, CDR2 YYNGEE. With 0 bases removed from V and 7 bases from J, the gap between germline ends came to 11 bases. The whole variable domain, filled in from reference TRBV9 and TRBJ2-1, reads DSGVTQTPKHLITATGQRVTLRCSPRSGDLSVYWYQQSLDQGLQFLIQYYNGEERAKGNILERFSAQQFPDLHSELNLSSLELGDSALYFCASSVGGAGNEQFFGPGTRLTVL.

The chain carries TRBV15 and TRBJ2-1, with 9 nucleotides matching TRBD2. V was pared by 4 bases and J by 5 bases, with 21 bases of the junction left unmatched. This CDR3 has 20 amino acids. The germline V gene has CDR1 LNHNV and CDR2 YYDKDF (reference sequence). The CDR3 DNA reads TGTGCCACCAGCAAGTTGGTACCGCAAGCGGGGGGTCACTATAACAATGAGCAGTTCTTC. Translating it yields CATSKLVPQAGGHYNNEQFF.

Points on this clonotype: This may come from a read error, since a much larger clone is one base off. The chain carries TRBV7-2 and TRBJ2-7; no clear D. Per the germline V gene, CDR1 is SGHTA and CDR2 is FQGNSA. CDR3 length: 14 amino acids. With 3 bases removed from V and 6 bases from J, the gap between germline ends came to 15 bases. The CDR3 protein is CASSFTGVGCEQYF. The DNA for the CDR3 is TGTGCCAGCAGCTTCACGGGCGTAGGGTGCGAGCAGTACTTC.

The chain links TRBV3-1 to TRBJ2-3, with 9 bases lining up with TRBD2. From germline, CDR1 is LGHDT and CDR2 YNNKEL (reference sequence). The CDR3 contains 17 residues. With 0 bases clipped from V and 2 bases from J, the junction kept 6 bases outside the gene matches. The CDR3 spells CASSQDRREGFTDTQYF. As DNA, the CDR3 is TGTGCCAGCAGCCAAGATCGGCGGGAGGGTTTCACAGATACGCAGTATTTT.

The chain employs TRBV27 and TRBJ1-6; D not certain. The germline V gene has CDR1 MNHEY and CDR2 SMNVEV (reference sequence). The CDR3 loop spans 12 amino acids. Trimming shortened V by 4 bases and J by 3 bases, and 1 base separated the two germline ends. The CDR3 loop is CASSYYNSPLHF. CDR3 nucleotides: TGTGCCAGCAGTTACTATAATTCACCCCTCCACTTT.

The table lists this clonotype with many counts. The chain recombines TRBV16 with TRBJ2-2, with unresolved D. CDR3 size: 13 residues. Germline V gene lookup returns CDR1 KGHSY and CDR2 FQNENV. V lost 3 bases and J 2 bases, leaving 4 bases between the germline ends. DNA for the CDR3: TGTGCCAGCAGCCAGGGAAACACCGGGGAGCTGTTTTTT. This translates into CASSQGNTGELFF.

This clonotype has more than one count but fewer than ten. This chain connects TRBV7-2 to TRBJ2-2; D gene ambiguous. V lost 5 bases and J lost 4, with 14 bases in between. The CDR3 has 15 amino acids. The V gene's germline CDR1 is SGHTA and CDR2 FQGNSA. The CDR3 protein is CASSLGAKGTGELFF. CDR3 coding DNA: TGTGCCAGCAGCCTCGGCGCGAAGGGCACCGGGGAGCTGTTTTTT.

This clonotype was seen only a few times. The chain has TRBV29-1 and TRBJ1-1, with D hard to call. Per germline, CDR1 SQVTM and CDR2 ANQGSEA. V lost 4 bases and J 1 base, leaving 19 bases between the germline ends. This CDR3 has 16 residues. The chain's CDR3 is CSVGGGPQPPNTEAFF. CDR3 in DNA: TGCAGCGTTGGTGGTGGGCCCCAACCGCCGAACACTGAAGCTTTCTTT. The variable domain in full, completed from reference TRBV29-1 and TRBJ1-1, reads SAVISQKPSRDICQRGTSLTIQCQVDSQVTMMFWYRQQPGQSLTLIATANQGSEATYESGFVIDKFPISRPNLTFSTLTVSNMSPEDSSIYLCSVGGGPQPPNTEAFFGQGTRLTVV.

As regards this clonotype: A much larger clone sits a single nucleotide away, making a read error possible. This chain connects TRBV9 to TRBJ2-2; TRBD1 might be the D (8 bases). Germline CDR1 and CDR2: SGDLS and YYNGEE. The CDR3 consists of 15 residues. CDR3 DNA sequence: TGTGCCAGCAGCTTATACAGGGGGGGCACCGGGAAGCTGTTTTTT. Protein product: CASSLYRGGTGKLFF.

This chain joins TRBV19 and TRBJ1-2; TRBD1 is a possible D gene (5 bases). CDR1 and CDR2 from the germline V gene are LNHDA and SQIVND (reference sequence). V was trimmed by 7 bases and J by 5 bases, leaving 14 bases between them. This CDR3 has 13 residues. In DNA, the CDR3 is TGTGCCAGTAATCAGGGTTTTGGTTATGGCTACACCTTC. The encoded protein is CASNQGFGYGYTF.

This chain connects TRBV2 to TRBJ2-3; D may be TRBD1 (7 bases). Trimming cost V 7 bases and J 4 bases, with 15 bases left between them. The CDR3 runs 14 residues. Germline V CDR1 and CDR2: SNHLY, FYNNEI. CDR3 amino acids: CASIAGGGADTQYF. Here the CDR3 DNA reads TGTGCCAGCATTGCAGGAGGGGGCGCAGATACGCAGTATTTT.

On this clonotype: The junction does not match germline at one end; this may be a read error. The CDR3 sequence is CANSTNRGSDTQYF. The CDR3, as DNA: TGTGCCAACAGCACCAACAGAGGGTCAGATACGCAGTATTTT. The rearrangement uses TRBV11-2 and TRBJ2-3, with a weak D call TRBD2 (5 bases). The CDR3 covers 14 residues. CDR1 SGHAT and CDR2 FQNNGV come from the germline V gene.

Many counts were recorded for this clonotype. For the CDR3, the DNA is TGTGCCAGCAGCTTAATACCCGGGTATGGCTACACCTTC. Translated: CASSLIPGYGYTF. The J gene is TRBJ1-2, the V gene TRBV7-3; no definite D call. The CDR3 has 13 amino acids. The V gene's germline CDR1 is SGHTA and CDR2 FQGTGA. Trimming took off 1 base at V and 5 bases at J, with 8 bases between the two ends.

This clonotype has just a few counts. The V gene is TRBV12-5, the J gene TRBJ2-1; no reliable D call. The V end lost 5 bases, the J end lost 9 bases, and 14 bases lay between the germline ends. CDR3 size: 13 residues. CDR1 is LGHNT and CDR2 is FRNRAP in the germline V gene. Here the CDR3 DNA reads TGTGCTAGTGGTCCCAGCCCCCGCGGTGAGCAGTTCTTC. Translated: CASGPSPRGEQFF.

There are a few counts of this clonotype. The chain carries TRBV7-3 and TRBJ2-2; 7 positions match TRBD2. Germline-derived CDR1 and CDR2 are SGHTA and FQGTGA. J was trimmed by 8 bases and V by 1 base; bases with no gene match: 10. The CDR3 sequence is 16 residues long. The CDR3 DNA is TGTGCCAGCAGCTTAAATTCACTAGCGATCACGGGGGAGCTGTTTTTT. Encoded protein: CASSLNSLAITGELFF.

The J gene is TRBJ2-3, the V gene TRBV19; D could derive from TRBD1 or TRBD2 (5 bases each). CDR3 size: 15 residues. Germline CDR1 reads LNHDA; CDR2 reads SQIVND (reference sequence). V was clipped by 7 bases and J by 4 bases, with 18 bases between them. CDR3 in DNA: TGTGCCAGTAAAAGGAGGAACGTGGGGGCAGATACGCAGTATTTT. Its translation is CASKRRNVGADTQYF.

In this sample, this clonotype turned up many times. V gene TRBV5-1 combines with J gene TRBJ2-3, with 8 bases aligning to TRBD2. The CDR3 runs to 14 residues. Germline CDR1 SGHRS, CDR2 YFSETQ. V was clipped by 5 bases and J by 1 base; unmatched bases: 3. The CDR3 loop reads CASRAGLGTDTQYF. CDR3 DNA: TGCGCCAGCAGGGCGGGACTAGGCACAGATACGCAGTATTTT.

The V gene is TRBV7-2, the J gene TRBJ1-1, with D hard to call. CDR3 length: 16 amino acids. CDR1 and CDR2 (germline): SGHTA, FQGNSA. Trimming pared 0 bases from V and 1 base from J, leaving 12 bases between. CDR3 sequence (DNA): TGTGCCAGCAGCTTAGCGTCCAGGACCAAGAACACTGAAGCTTTCTTT. Residues: CASSLASRTKNTEAFF.

V and J are TRBV4-1 and TRBJ2-1, with 7 nucleotides matching TRBD1. With V trimmed by 0 bases and J by 8 bases, 7 bases remained unmatched. Per germline, CDR1 MGHRA and CDR2 YSYEKL. CDR3 length: 15 residues. The CDR3 region has the DNA TGCGCCAGCAGCCAAGAAGGCCAGGGGGTCGATGAGCAGTTCTTC. Its protein product is CASSQEGQGVDEQFF.

At least ten counts were recorded for this clonotype. The V call is TRBV4-1, the J call TRBJ1-2, with D maybe TRBD1 (5 bases). V was pared by 0 bases and J by 1 base, with 9 bases between. Germline values: CDR1 MGHRA, CDR2 YSYEKL. The CDR3 covers 15 residues. The CDR3 spells CASSQDGQGNYGYTF. In DNA form, the CDR3 reads TGCGCCAGCAGCCAAGATGGGCAGGGTAACTATGGCTACACCTTC.

This clonotype was observed at least ten times. The rearrangement uses TRBV3-1 and TRBJ2-7, with D unclear. This CDR3 is 11 amino acids long. Between the trimmed V and J ends, which lost 3 bases and 5 bases, there was a span of 5 bases. The V gene's germline CDR1 is LGHDT and CDR2 YNNKEL (reference sequence). The CDR3 region is CASSQDHEQYF. DNA of the CDR3: TGTGCCAGCAGCCAGGACCACGAGCAGTACTTC.

This clonotype was counted ten times or more. V gene TRBV28 combines with J gene TRBJ2-7, with TRBD2 matching over 9 bases. CDR1 is MDHEN and CDR2 is SYDVKM in the germline V gene. The CDR3 is 17 amino acids. Trimming cost V 3 bases and J 4 bases; bases outside gene matches: 13. This CDR3 is CASSLDISGSTQYEQYF. The CDR3 bases are TGTGCCAGCAGTTTGGATATTAGCGGGAGTACGCAGTACGAGCAGTACTTC.

This clonotype was detected a few times. The chain couples TRBV20-1 to TRBJ2-7, with a possible D match to TRBD1 (6 bases). The V and J ends lost 2 bases and 0 bases respectively, with 14 bases between them. CDR1 is DFQATT and CDR2 is SNEGSKA in the germline V gene (reference sequence). The CDR3 extends over 15 amino acids. CDR3 bases: TGCAGTGCTAGACCTCGGGACACGGCCTCCTACGAGCAGTACTTC. This encodes CSARPRDTASYEQYF.

In its sample, this clonotype was seen a few times. A much larger clone lies a single base off, so this may be a read error. This chain links TRBV28 with TRBJ2-1; D may be TRBD2 (6 bases). This CDR3 spans 13 amino acids. Germline V gives CDR1 MDHEN, CDR2 SYDVKM. The CDR3 region is CAGSPGRGNEQFF. CDR3 DNA sequence: TGTGCCGGCAGTCCGGGACGGGGGAATGAGCAGTTCTTC.

This clonotype has a handful of counts. This chain joins TRBV19 and TRBJ2-4; tentatively, D is TRBD1 or TRBD2 (5 bases each). Germline loops: CDR1 LNHDA, CDR2 SQIVND (reference sequence). The CDR3 covers 16 residues. V gave up 9 bases and J gave up 0 bases, with 18 bases separating them. The CDR3 loop reads CARTPGPRSAKNIQYF. The DNA of the CDR3 is TGTGCCAGGACCCCGGGACCACGTTCAGCCAAAAACATTCAGTACTTC.

This clonotype was detected only a few times. The rearrangement links TRBV30 to TRBJ1-2; a weak D match, TRBD1 (5 bases). CDR3 length equals 14 residues. V gave up 2 bases and J gave up 4 bases, with 14 bases separating them. CDR1 is GTSNPN and CDR2 is SVGIG in the germline V gene (reference sequence). CDR3 loop: CAWSLGGEAYGYTF. Here the CDR3 DNA reads TGTGCCTGGAGTTTGGGGGGAGAGGCCTATGGCTACACCTTC.

The DNA of the CDR3 is TGTGCCAGTAGTATAGGTAGTGGAGCGCTTGGTCCTCATCAGCCCCAGCATTTT. Protein sequence: CASSIGSGALGPHQPQHF. This chain uses TRBV19 with TRBJ1-5; D is uncertain. Germline assignment: CDR1 LNHDA and CDR2 SQIVND (reference sequence). V gave up 1 base and J gave up 5 bases, with 21 bases separating them. This CDR3 has 18 amino acids.

The V call is TRBV25-1, the J call TRBJ1-6, with D maybe TRBD1 (5 bases). The CDR3 has 15 amino acids. Trimming took 2 bases from V and 9 from J, leaving 14 bases between them. Germline V lookup: CDR1 MGHDK, CDR2 SYGVNS. This CDR3 is CASSERGRAGSPLHF. The DNA for the CDR3 is TGTGCCAGCAGTGAACGCGGCAGGGCCGGTTCACCCCTCCACTTT.

This clonotype was found a few times. The chain combines TRBV2 with TRBJ2-1; TRBD2 aligns across 9 bases. CDR1 is SNHLY and CDR2 is FYNNEI in the germline V gene. The V gene end was trimmed by 3 bases and the J gene end by 0 bases; junction bases not matched to a gene: 6. This CDR3 is built from 17 residues. Here the CDR3 DNA reads TGTGCCAGCAGTGAGCTAGCGGGGCCGAGCTCCTACAATGAGCAGTTCTTC. Protein: CASSELAGPSSYNEQFF.

This clonotype was counted ten times or more. V and J are TRBV5-1 and TRBJ2-1, with 11 bases that match TRBD2. Germline V gene data show CDR1 as SGHRS and CDR2 as YFSETQ. The length of the CDR3 is 15 residues. The ends lost 3 bases at V and 4 bases at J; junction bases unmatched: 3. CDR3 protein: CASSSASGRYNEQFF. Here the CDR3 DNA reads TGCGCCAGCAGCTCAGCTAGCGGGAGGTACAATGAGCAGTTCTTC.

This clonotype was seen repeatedly, ten times or more. The rearrangement uses TRBV2 and TRBJ2-1, with D perhaps TRBD2 (5 bases). Germline assignment: CDR1 SNHLY and CDR2 FYNNEI. The CDR3 has 12 residues. V was pared by 6 bases and J by 12 bases, with 15 bases between. The CDR3 loop is CASRRGNLGQFF. Written as DNA, the CDR3 is TGTGCCAGCAGGCGAGGGAACTTGGGGCAGTTCTTC.

There are a few counts of this clonotype. The chain links TRBV28 to TRBJ2-7, with 12 bases that match TRBD2. Germline V gene sequence: CDR1 MDHEN, CDR2 SYDVKM. The CDR3 contains 18 residues. The trim removed 3 bases at V and 4 bases at J, leaving 13 bases unmatched. The CDR3, as DNA: TGTGCCAGCAGTTTCGGGGCTAGCGGGAGGGCCGGTTCTTACGAGCAGTACTTC. Its protein is CASSFGASGRAGSYEQYF.